The next 16 T cell receptor beta chains were all read from a single sample in a study of blood T cell repertoires in COVID-19. Profiling relied on immunoSEQ multiplex PCR, and the TCRdb table lists in-frame clones only, not all of them. The repertoire consists of roughly 260,000 clones, with about 91% occurring once and the leading ten covering around 1.3%. Sequenced sample: PBMCs or T cells enriched from blood (not recorded which). The receptors here all came from a human donor in a cohort exposed to, infected with or recovered from COVID-19 (not recorded which). The donor label of this sample is uncertain.

Comment on this clone: The same CDR3 is also encoded by other DNA sequences in this sample. V is TRBV5-1 and J is TRBJ1-1; D gene ambiguous. This CDR3 comprises 14 residues. Trimming took 7 bases from V and 0 from J, leaving 13 bases between them. The germline V gene has CDR1 SGHRS and CDR2 YFSETQ. In DNA form, the CDR3 reads TGCGCCAGCCGGGGAGGAGATTTGAACACTGAAGCTTTCTTT. This codes for CASRGGDLNTEAFF.

This rearrangement joins TRBV21-1 to TRBJ1-5; the D call in the table, TRBD1, was not verified against the DNA. TRBV21-1 constitutes a pseudogene. CDR3 length equals 14 residues. The CDR3 protein is CASSGAYQNQPQHF. Here the CDR3 DNA reads TGTGCCAGCAGCGGGGCTTACCAAAATCAGCCCCAGCATTTT.

This chain connects TRBV5-4 to TRBJ2-3; tentatively, D is TRBD2 (6 bases). Germline V gene lookup returns CDR1 SGHNT and CDR2 YYREEE (reference sequence). This CDR3 comprises 13 residues. Between the trimmed V and J ends, which lost 0 bases and 5 bases, there was a span of 7 bases. CDR3 coding DNA: TGTGCCAGCAGCTTGGTGGGAGGAGATACGCAGTATTTT. It encodes CASSLVGGDTQYF. Drawing the rest from reference TRBV5-4 and TRBJ2-3, the complete variable domain is ETGVTQSPTHLIKTRGQQVTLRCSSQSGHNTVSWYQQALGQGPQFIFQYYREEENGRGNFPPRFSGLQFPNYSSELNVNALELDDSALYLCASSLVGGDTQYFGPGTRLTVL.

The chain links TRBV6-6 to TRBJ2-5, with D possibly TRBD2 on 5 matching bases. The germline V gene has CDR1 MNHNY and CDR2 SVGAGI (reference sequence). The CDR3 contains 15 residues. Trimming left V 5 bases short and J 2 bases short, with 15 bases between. This CDR3 is CASSPTSPRQETQYF. The CDR3 DNA follows: TGTGCCAGCAGTCCTACTAGTCCGAGACAAGAGACCCAGTACTTC.

This clone was recorded once. This chain links TRBV7-5 with TRBJ1-6; the table's D call, TRBD1, was not checked against the DNA. TRBV7-5 is a known pseudogene. The CDR3 extends over 19 amino acids. For the CDR3, the DNA is TGTGCCAGAAGCTTAGCGCTAGGTACAGGACAGCCAGAGGATTCACCCCTCCACTTT. Translating it yields CARSLALGTGQPEDSPLHF.

The CDR3 DNA is TGTGCCAGCAGCAAAGGGGGTCCAGGGGGTAACTTGGAGACCCAGTACTTC. As protein: CASSKGGPGGNLETQYF. The chain couples TRBV3-1 (or the pseudogene TRBV3-2) to TRBJ2-5, with 7 nucleotides matching TRBD1. This CDR3 is built from 17 residues. CDR1 is LGHDT, CDR2 YNNKEL, per germline (reference sequence). The V gene end was trimmed by 5 bases and the J gene end by 5 bases; junction bases not matched to a gene: 17.

The chain uses TRBV5-4 and TRBJ1-2, with TRBD1 matching 11 bases. The germline gives CDR1 SGHNT, CDR2 YYREEE (reference sequence). V shed 4 bases, J shed 5 bases, and the junction held 10 bases outside the gene matches. The CDR3 length is 16 residues. The CDR3 spells CASSLGTGGIIYGYTF. In DNA, the CDR3 is TGTGCCAGCAGCCTCGGGACAGGGGGGATTATTTATGGCTACACCTTC.

V is TRBV3-1 (or the pseudogene TRBV3-2) and J is TRBJ2-7, with TRBD2 matching over 9 bases. The CDR3 consists of 15 residues. J lost 2 bases, V lost 1 base, and 3 bases had no gene match. Germline V lookup: CDR1 LGHDT, CDR2 YNNKEL (reference sequence). CDR3 sequence reads: CASSQGTSDAYEQYF. The DNA of the CDR3 is TGTGCCAGCAGCCAAGGGACTAGCGACGCCTACGAGCAGTACTTC.

The rearrangement links TRBV27 to TRBJ1-2; 8 bases are shared with TRBD1. This CDR3 is 17 amino acids long. In germline, CDR1 is MNHEY, CDR2 SMNVEV (reference sequence). Trimming at V came to 4 bases and at J to 1 base, leaving 11 bases not matched to a gene. The CDR3 nucleotides read TGTGCCAGCAGTTCGAGAGACAGGGGAAAAGATAACTATGGCTACACCTTC. Protein: CASSSRDRGKDNYGYTF.

V gene TRBV11-3 combines with J gene TRBJ2-7; the match to TRBD2 covers 9 bases. Trimming at V came to 1 base and at J to 4 bases, leaving 8 bases not matched to a gene. There are 16 residues in the CDR3. Germline CDR1 reads SGHNT; CDR2 reads YENEEA. CDR3 nucleotides: TGTGCCAGCAGCTTAGGGGCTAGCGGGGAAGGTTACGAGCAGTACTTC. Encoded protein: CASSLGASGEGYEQYF.

V gene TRBV29-1 combines with J gene TRBJ1-3, with a weak D call TRBD1 (5 bases). The CDR3 is 14 amino acids. Germline V gives CDR1 SQVTM, CDR2 ANQGSEA. Trimming removed 3 bases at V and 2 bases at J, with 11 bases between. The CDR3 region is CSVDQLGPGNTIYF. CDR3 coding DNA: TGCAGCGTTGATCAGTTGGGGCCTGGAAACACCATATATTTT.

The CDR3 region has the DNA TGTGCCAGCAGCGTCAGCCGGGACAGGGACGGAGCGTATGGCTACACCTTC. Residues: CASSVSRDRDGAYGYTF. J is TRBJ1-2 and V is TRBV9, with 9 bases identical to TRBD1. The CDR3 extends over 17 amino acids. The germline V gene encodes CDR1 SGDLS and CDR2 YYNGEE. V shed 2 bases and J 5 bases; nucleotides not matched to a gene: 13.

The V gene is TRBV18, the J gene TRBJ1-5, with TRBD1 as a possible D gene (6 bases). The V and J ends lost 6 bases and 11 bases respectively, with 14 bases between them. The length of the CDR3 is 12 residues. In germline, CDR1 is KGHSH, CDR2 LQKENI. The CDR3 DNA sequence: TGTGCCAGCTCGCCCAACAGGGAAACCCAGCATTTT. Its translation is CASSPNRETQHF. Looking up the rest from reference TRBV18 and TRBJ1-5 gives the full variable domain: NAGVMQNPRHLVRRRGQEARLRCSPMKGHSHVYWYRQLPEEGLKFMVYLQKENIIDESGMPKERFSAEFPKEGPSILRIQQVVRGDSAAYFCASSPNRETQHFGDGTRLSIL.

The chain links TRBV30 to TRBJ2-7, with a weak D call TRBD2 (7 bases). This CDR3 is built from 14 residues. V was pared by 2 bases and J by 5 bases, with 16 bases between. Looked up from germline, CDR1 is GTSNPN and CDR2 is SVGIG (reference sequence). CDR3 in DNA: TGTGCCTGGAGTACGGGGGGCAGGGCCCACGAGCAGTACTTC. This gives the protein CAWSTGGRAHEQYF.

This clone was seen once. This CDR3 is CASSLRAGGSEAFF. For the CDR3, the DNA is TGTGCCAGCAGCTTGAGGGCGGGGGGGTCCGAAGCTTTCTTT. The V and J genes are TRBV7-9 and TRBJ1-1, with D possibly being TRBD1 (5 bases). V gave up 3 bases and J gave up 8 bases, with 16 bases separating them. The CDR3 is 14 amino acids. Germline-derived CDR1 and CDR2 are SEHNR and FQNEAQ (reference sequence).

The chain recombines TRBV2 with TRBJ2-7, with TRBD2 identical over 10 bases. This CDR3 contains 14 residues. Losses at the gene ends were 6 bases for V and 2 bases for J; bases not matched to a gene: 4. Germline values: CDR1 SNHLY, CDR2 FYNNEI. The CDR3 region is CASRPAGGTYEQYF. The CDR3 nucleotides are TGTGCCAGCAGGCCAGCGGGGGGGACCTACGAGCAGTACTTC.